This passage covers 22 T cell receptor beta chains from one sample sequenced in a study of chemoradiotherapy in HPV16-positive cancers. The method was immunoSEQ multiplex PCR; TCRdb's version includes in-frame clones alone and lacks a portion of them. The table includes fewer than 40,000 clones, around 77% detected once. The input for sequencing was blood, taken from a patient who underwent chemoradiotherapy. These receptors came from a human donor with HPV-associated anogenital cancer.

This clone appeared a single time. Here the CDR3 DNA reads TGCGCCAGCAGCTTGGTAAAGTTGTCACCCCTCCACTTT. The encoded protein is CASSLVKLSPLHF. The V and J genes are TRBV5-1 and TRBJ1-6, with D uncertain. The CDR3 is made up of 13 amino acids. The germline V gene has CDR1 SGHRS and CDR2 YFSETQ. The V and J ends lost 0 bases and 10 bases respectively, with 8 bases between them.

The CDR3 loop is CASKQGSHNSPLHF. In DNA, the CDR3 is TGTGCCAGCAAACAGGGCAGCCATAATTCACCCCTCCACTTT. This chain connects TRBV6-5 to TRBJ1-6; perhaps TRBD1 as D (6 bases). V was pared by 7 bases and J by 5 bases, with 12 bases between. CDR3 size: 14 residues. Germline loops: CDR1 MNHEY, CDR2 SVGAGI.

The chain employs TRBV29-1 and TRBJ2-2; no definite D call. The CDR3 sequence is 13 residues long. Germline values: CDR1 SQVTM, CDR2 ANQGSEA. The V end lost 4 bases, the J end lost 1 base, and 7 bases lay between the germline ends. This chain's CDR3 is CSVGIGNTGELFF. DNA for the CDR3: TGCAGCGTTGGTATAGGGAACACCGGGGAGCTGTTTTTT.

The chain recombines TRBV6-4 with TRBJ1-1, with a possible D match to TRBD1 (5 bases). Germline V CDR1 and CDR2: MRHNA, SNTAGT. The CDR3 is made up of 14 amino acids. V was shortened by 5 bases and J by 5 bases, with 15 bases between the two germline ends. For the CDR3, the DNA is TGTGCCAGCAGTTCTACTTGGGGGGGGACTGAAGCTTTCTTT. Protein: CASSSTWGGTEAFF.

The chain joins TRBV19 to TRBJ2-7; D remains ambiguous. Germline CDR1 LNHDA, CDR2 SQIVND (reference sequence). The CDR3 totals 15 residues. Trimming took off 3 bases at V and 1 base at J, with 13 bases between the two ends. DNA for the CDR3: TGTGCCAGTAGTATTTCTCTGCGCGTATCCTACGAGCAGTACTTC. Protein product: CASSISLRVSYEQYF.

The genes are TRBV5-1 and TRBJ1-1; 12 bases line up with TRBD1. The CDR3 sequence is 16 residues long. The trim removed 4 bases at V and 4 bases at J, leaving 8 bases unmatched. CDR1 is SGHRS, CDR2 YFSETQ, per germline. The CDR3 sequence is CASSVWDRGQGTEAFF. CDR3 coding DNA: TGCGCCAGCAGCGTTTGGGACAGGGGGCAGGGCACTGAAGCTTTCTTT.

This clone appeared a single time. The rearrangement joins TRBV5-1 to TRBJ2-1, with D hard to call. Germline CDR1 and CDR2: SGHRS and YFSETQ. CDR3 length equals 16 residues. V was clipped by 4 bases and J by 0 bases, with 14 bases between them. Written as DNA, the CDR3 is TGCGCCAGCAGCCCGGCACACCCGAGCTCCTACAATGAGCAGTTCTTC. Translating gives CASSPAHPSSYNEQFF. Looking up the rest from reference TRBV5-1 and TRBJ2-1 gives the full variable domain: KAGVTQTPRYLIKTRGQQVTLSCSPISGHRSVSWYQQTPGQGLQFLFEYFSETQRNKGNFPGRFSGRQFSNSRSEMNVSTLELGDSALYLCASSPAHPSSYNEQFFGPGTRLTVL.

V gene TRBV7-3 combines with J gene TRBJ2-5; D remains unclear. CDR1 is SGHTA, CDR2 FQGTGA, per germline. Trimming shortened V by 6 bases and J by 0 bases, and 8 bases separated the two germline ends. There are 13 residues in the CDR3. CDR3 region: CASSRFDQETQYF. In DNA form, the CDR3 reads TGTGCCAGCAGTCGGTTCGACCAAGAGACCCAGTACTTC.

This chain links TRBV19 with TRBJ1-1; weak D call: TRBD1 (6 bases). V lost 5 bases and J lost 3, with 10 bases in between. Looked up from germline, CDR1 is LNHDA and CDR2 is SQIVND (reference sequence). The CDR3 is 13 residues long. CDR3 amino acids: CASSLGQDTEAFF. Written as DNA, the CDR3 is TGTGCCAGTAGTCTGGGACAAGACACTGAAGCTTTCTTT.

The gene calls are TRBV15 and TRBJ2-6; 8 nucleotides line up with TRBD1. The CDR3 totals 16 residues. The V gene end was trimmed by 1 base and the J gene end by 3 bases; junction bases not matched to a gene: 2. The germline V gene has CDR1 LNHNV and CDR2 YYDKDF (reference sequence). The chain's CDR3 is CATSRGDRFGANVLTF. Here the CDR3 DNA reads TGTGCCACCAGCAGAGGGGACAGGTTTGGGGCCAACGTCCTGACTTTC.

The chain joins TRBV7-2 to TRBJ2-2, with a tentative D call TRBD1 (6 bases). The CDR3 is 15 residues long. From germline, CDR1 is SGHTA and CDR2 FQGNSA. V gave up 0 bases and J gave up 4 bases, with 9 bases separating them. For the CDR3, the DNA is TGTGCCAGCAGCTTAGCGGCAGGGGCCACCGGGGAGCTGTTTTTT. This encodes CASSLAAGATGELFF.

This sequence joins TRBV18 and TRBJ1-1, with unresolved D. The CDR3 has 12 amino acids. Germline V CDR1 and CDR2: KGHSH, LQKENI. V was clipped by 3 bases and J by 7 bases, with 9 bases between them. In DNA form, the CDR3 reads TGTGCCAGCTCACCCCGGGAGAATGAAGCTTTCTTT. Protein: CASSPRENEAFF.

The chain joins TRBV4-3 to TRBJ1-4, with 9 bases aligning to TRBD1. Trimming removed 4 bases from V and 7 bases from J; junction bases left unmatched: 7. Germline V gene lookup returns CDR1 LGHNA and CDR2 YSLEER. The CDR3 loop spans 15 amino acids. CDR3 nucleotides: TGCGCCAGCAGCCGGGAGACAGGGGGTCTTGAAAAACTGTTTTTT. Translating gives CASSRETGGLEKLFF.

The rearrangement uses TRBV7-8 and TRBJ1-4; D is ambiguous. The V and J ends lost 1 base and 14 bases respectively, with 14 bases between them. Germline V gives CDR1 SGHVS, CDR2 FQNEAQ. The CDR3 length is 13 residues. CDR3 loop: CASSLVPTQSLFF. The CDR3 DNA follows: TGTGCCAGCAGCTTAGTACCGACCCAATCGCTGTTTTTT.

V and J are TRBV5-1 and TRBJ2-2; no firm D call. Trimming cost V 5 bases and J 5 bases, with 13 bases left between them. This CDR3 has 14 amino acids. Germline V gene data show CDR1 as SGHRS and CDR2 as YFSETQ. This chain's CDR3 is CASRVTQITGELFF. The CDR3 region has the DNA TGCGCCAGCAGGGTGACACAAATTACCGGGGAGCTGTTTTTT.

The chain links TRBV5-5 to TRBJ1-4; TRBD1 might be the D (5 bases). Germline CDR1 and CDR2: SGHKS and YYEKEE (reference sequence). CDR3 length: 14 amino acids. The V gene lost 4 bases and the J gene lost 6 bases, with 13 bases spanning the gap. As DNA, the CDR3 is TGTGCCAGCAGCCGTGACAGAGCTGATGAAAAACTGTTTTTT. As protein: CASSRDRADEKLFF. Variable domain in full (rest from reference TRBV5-5 and TRBJ1-4): DAGVTQSPTHLIKTRGQQVTLRCSPISGHKSVSWYQQVLGQGPQFIFQYYEKEERGRGNFPDRFSARQFPNYSSELNVNALLLGDSALYLCASSRDRADEKLFFGSGTQLSVL.

This clone was recorded only once. This chain links TRBV9 with TRBJ2-2; no clear D. Trimming took 0 bases from V and 5 from J, leaving 5 bases between them. The CDR3 runs 13 residues. Germline V gives CDR1 SGDLS, CDR2 YYNGEE. This chain's CDR3 is CASSVVTTGELFF. CDR3 nucleotides: TGTGCCAGCAGCGTAGTAACAACCGGGGAGCTGTTTTTT.

V is TRBV7-3 and J is TRBJ2-6; TRBD1 is a possible D gene (6 bases). The germline V gene has CDR1 SGHTA and CDR2 FQGTGA. The CDR3 sequence is 17 residues long. The germline V and J ends were trimmed by 5 bases and 0 bases, with 14 bases remaining between them. CDR3 loop: CASSTTGSSSGANVLTF. Written as DNA, the CDR3 is TGTGCCAGCAGCACTACAGGGTCCAGCTCTGGGGCCAACGTCCTGACTTTC.

The genes are TRBV11-3 and TRBJ2-5, with 8 bases that match TRBD1. In germline, CDR1 is SGHNT, CDR2 YENEEA. The J segment lost 4 bases and the V segment lost 5 bases, leaving 3 bases of the junction unmatched. The CDR3 spans 13 residues. The CDR3 is CASSKGQVETQYF. The DNA of the CDR3 is TGTGCCAGCAGCAAGGGACAGGTAGAGACCCAGTACTTC.

This chain links TRBV9 with TRBJ1-2; D is uncertain. Looked up from germline, CDR1 is SGDLS and CDR2 is YYNGEE. V shed 0 bases and J shed 8 bases, with 14 bases lying between them. This CDR3 has 14 amino acids. CDR3 nucleotide sequence: TGTGCCAGCAGCGTAGAAGTGACGGACGTGGGCTACACCTTC. Translating it yields CASSVEVTDVGYTF.

The chain combines TRBV27 with TRBJ2-2, with D perhaps matching TRBD1 (6 bases). This CDR3 contains 15 residues. Germline V CDR1 and CDR2: MNHEY, SMNVEV (reference sequence). The V end lost 5 bases, the J end lost 5 bases, and 15 bases lay between the germline ends. The CDR3 nucleotides are TGTGCCAGCAGTCAGTCTCCCACAGGGACCGGGGAGCTGTTTTTT. Protein sequence: CASSQSPTGTGELFF.

The chain is built from TRBV5-4 and TRBJ2-1; perhaps D is TRBD1 or TRBD2 (5 bases each). Germline V gene lookup returns CDR1 SGHNT and CDR2 YYREEE (reference sequence). The CDR3 covers 15 residues. V lost 7 bases and J 4 bases, leaving 18 bases between the germline ends. The CDR3 loop is CASFAEARAYNEQFF. CDR3 bases: TGTGCCAGCTTCGCGGAGGCCAGGGCATACAATGAGCAGTTCTTC.